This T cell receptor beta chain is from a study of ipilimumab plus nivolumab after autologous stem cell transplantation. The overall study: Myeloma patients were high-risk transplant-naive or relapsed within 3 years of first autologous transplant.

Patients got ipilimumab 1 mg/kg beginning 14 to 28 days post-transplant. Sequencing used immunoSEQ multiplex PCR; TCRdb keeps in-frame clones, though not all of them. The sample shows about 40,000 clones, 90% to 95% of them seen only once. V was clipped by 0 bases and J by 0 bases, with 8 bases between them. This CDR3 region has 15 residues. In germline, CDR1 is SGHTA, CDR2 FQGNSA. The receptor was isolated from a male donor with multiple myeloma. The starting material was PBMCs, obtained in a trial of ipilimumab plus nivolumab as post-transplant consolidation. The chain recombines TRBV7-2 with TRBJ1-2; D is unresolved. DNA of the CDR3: TGTGCCAGCAGCTTAGCGCCTAATGCTAACTATGGCTACACCTTC. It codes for CASSLAPNANYGYTF.